This entry features one T cell receptor beta chain sequence. Some clones are missing from TCRdb's copy, which holds only in-frame ones; the method was immunoSEQ multiplex PCR. The sample contains 2 million to 2.5 million clones, over 90% of which appear only once. The data derive from a study of shared clonotypes between healthy human individuals. The TCR comes from a man younger than 35 in good health. Some clones in this sample may be carry-over from other donors' samples. The sequenced sample was naive CD4+ T cells from PBMCs. Subset: CD45RA+ positively selected.

The CDR3 nucleotides read TGTGCCAGCAGTTTAAGTCACAGGAGCTCCTACGAGCAGTACTTC. Protein sequence: CASSLSHRSSYEQYF. This chain connects TRBV28 to TRBJ2-7, with D possibly matching TRBD1 (5 bases). Germline V gene lookup returns CDR1 MDHEN and CDR2 SYDVKM. The CDR3 totals 15 residues. Trimming removed 2 bases from V and 0 bases from J, with 11 bases in between.